Below are 20 T cell receptor beta chains sequenced from a single sample in a study of OX40 agonist ivuxolimab in advanced cancers. To prepare the library, the immunoSEQ multiplex PCR assay was applied. TCRdb carries this immuneACCESS record with in-frame sequences only. Its versions omit some clonotypes, under half of them owing to an unresolved V gene in the studies checked, with the rest unexplained. For this sample there are some 100,000 clones; around 84% appear just once. The ten most abundant clones make up approximately 1.2% of the sample. The input for sequencing was CD4+ or CD8+ T cells sorted from blood, taken in a trial of the OX40 agonist ivuxolimab. The receptors stem from an adult with an advanced solid tumor such as melanoma, head and neck, liver or kidney cancer.

The genes are TRBV5-5 and TRBJ1-3, with D possibly matching TRBD1 (5 bases). The CDR3 extends over 16 amino acids. V lost 0 bases and J 2 bases, leaving 12 bases between the germline ends. The germline V gene has CDR1 SGHKS and CDR2 YYEKEE (reference sequence). DNA for the CDR3: TGTGCCAGCAGCTTGGGAAATTCGGGGGCTGGAAACACCATATATTTT. It codes for CASSLGNSGAGNTIYF.

The chain recombines TRBV10-3 with TRBJ2-7, with D possibly TRBD1 on 6 matching bases. The CDR3 runs 14 residues. Germline V gene sequence: CDR1 ENHRY, CDR2 SYGVKD. V gave up 0 bases and J gave up 3 bases, with 9 bases separating them. The CDR3 DNA follows: TGTGCCATCAGTGAGTCCACAGGGATCTACGAGCAGTACTTC. The encoded protein is CAISESTGIYEQYF.

The J gene is TRBJ2-7, the V gene TRBV27, with TRBD2 identical over 14 bases. The CDR3 totals 19 residues. CDR1 and CDR2 from the germline V gene are MNHEY and SMNVEV (reference sequence). The J segment lost 0 bases and the V segment lost 5 bases, leaving 12 bases of the junction unmatched. This CDR3 reads CASSPLGLAGDVSSYEQYV. The CDR3 DNA reads as TGTGCCAGCAGTCCCCTGGGACTAGCGGGGGATGTAAGCTCCTACGAGCAGTACGTC.

The rearrangement links TRBV9 to TRBJ2-1; tentatively, D is TRBD2 (6 bases). CDR1 is SGDLS, CDR2 YYNGEE, per germline. This CDR3 comprises 15 residues. Trimming took 3 bases from V and 0 from J, leaving 10 bases between them. The CDR3 DNA reads TGTGCCAGCAGCGCCATGGGAGGCTCCTACAATGAGCAGTTCTTC. It is translated as CASSAMGGSYNEQFF.

This chain uses TRBV12-5 with TRBJ1-1; perhaps TRBD1 as D (5 bases). The V and J ends lost 2 bases and 7 bases respectively, with 17 bases between them. The CDR3 sequence is 15 residues long. Germline values: CDR1 LGHNT, CDR2 FRNRAP. CDR3 DNA: TGTGCTAGTGGTTTGTACCCTAACCAGGGCCTTGAAGCTTTCTTT. This codes for CASGLYPNQGLEAFF.

The CDR3, as DNA: TGTGCCAGCAGCAAACGCGGAGTCGCCTCCGGAAAATACGAGCAGTACTTC. Translating gives CASSKRGVASGKYEQYF. This chain joins TRBV21-1 and TRBJ2-7; TRBD2 is the table's D call, not checked against the DNA. TRBV21-1 is flagged as a pseudogene. This CDR3 has 17 residues.

In DNA form, the CDR3 reads TGTGCCAGCAGTTTCCTAGGGACAGGGTCGGGGTCTAATTCTGAAGCTTTCTTT. This sequence encodes CASSFLGTGSGSNSEAFF. The chain is built from TRBV28 and TRBJ1-1; 9 nucleotides align to TRBD1. Trimming removed 3 bases from V and 6 bases from J; junction bases left unmatched: 17. CDR1 is MDHEN, CDR2 SYDVKM, per germline. This CDR3 contains 18 residues.

The rearrangement joins TRBV5-6 to TRBJ1-2; the D is unclear. CDR3 length: 13 residues. Trimming removed 0 bases at V and 4 bases at J, with 7 bases between. Germline assignment: CDR1 SGHDT and CDR2 YYEEEE. CDR3 region: CASSLGEIYGYTF. The CDR3 DNA reads as TGTGCCAGCAGCTTGGGGGAGATCTATGGCTACACCTTC.

This chain connects TRBV5-1 to TRBJ1-1; D is undetermined. The CDR3 extends over 14 amino acids. The V end was cut by 2 bases, the J end by 4 bases, with 12 bases between. Germline CDR1 is SGHRS and CDR2 is YFSETQ. CDR3 protein: CASSFGHQSTEAFF. The CDR3 bases are TGCGCCAGCAGCTTCGGTCACCAGTCCACTGAAGCTTTCTTT.

V and J are TRBV4-2 and TRBJ2-3; the D gene is possibly TRBD1 (7 bases). The CDR3 runs to 18 residues. Germline CDR1 LGHNA, CDR2 YNFKEQ. V lost 0 bases to trimming and J lost 2 bases, with 18 bases between them. The CDR3 bases are TGTGCCAGCAGCCAAGATCCTCAGGGGGTAGCGGTCACAGATACGCAGTATTTT. Its translation: CASSQDPQGVAVTDTQYF.

The CDR3 nucleotides are TGTGCCAGCAGCCCACCCGGGCGAGCAGATACGCAGTATTTT. Translating it yields CASSPPGRADTQYF. The V and J genes are TRBV7-8 and TRBJ2-3; no definite D call. The germline V and J ends were trimmed by 5 bases and 4 bases, with 13 bases remaining between them. The CDR3 totals 14 residues. The germline CDR1 and CDR2 sequences are SGHVS and FQNEAQ.

The chain has TRBV2 and TRBJ1-5, with D perhaps matching TRBD1 (6 bases). Between the trimmed V and J ends, which lost 3 bases and 1 base, there was a span of 10 bases. In germline, CDR1 is SNHLY, CDR2 FYNNEI. The CDR3 contains 15 residues. The CDR3 DNA reads TGTGCCAGCAGTGAGCGGGGGGGCAGCAATCAGCCCCAGCATTTT. Its translation: CASSERGGSNQPQHF.

The chain combines TRBV6-1 with TRBJ1-1; 7 bases align to TRBD1. The V segment lost 1 base and the J segment 0 bases; nucleotides outside the gene matches: 11. Germline V gene sequence: CDR1 MNHNS, CDR2 SASEGT. CDR3 length equals 18 residues. DNA for the CDR3: TGTGCCAGCAGTGAAGGGCGACAGGGTCGAACGATGAACACTGAAGCTTTCTTT. Translation gives CASSEGRQGRTMNTEAFF.

The chain couples TRBV7-2 to TRBJ2-4; D gene ambiguous. This CDR3 is 16 amino acids long. Germline V gene data show CDR1 as SGHTA and CDR2 as FQGNSA. With 5 bases removed from V and 3 bases from J, the gap between germline ends came to 17 bases. The CDR3 here is CASSSQTRVDKNIQYF. Written as DNA, the CDR3 is TGTGCCAGCAGCAGTCAAACCCGGGTCGACAAAAACATTCAGTACTTC.

The V and J genes are TRBV5-6 and TRBJ2-5; the D gene could be TRBD1 or TRBD2 (5 bases each). The CDR3 is 13 amino acids. The germline gives CDR1 SGHDT, CDR2 YYEEEE. Trimming removed 4 bases at V and 5 bases at J, with 12 bases between. The CDR3 loop is CASSPGTGETQYF. The CDR3 nucleotides are TGTGCCAGCAGCCCCGGGACGGGGGAGACCCAGTACTTC.

The chain employs TRBV28 and TRBJ2-7; D unclear. There are 14 residues in the CDR3. Germline V gives CDR1 MDHEN, CDR2 SYDVKM. The V gene lost 2 bases and the J gene lost 2 bases, with 10 bases spanning the gap. CDR3 residues: CASSLVGFPYEQYF. Written as DNA, the CDR3 is TGTGCCAGCAGTTTAGTTGGCTTCCCCTACGAGCAGTACTTC.

The rearrangement joins TRBV7-2 to TRBJ2-3; D is ambiguous. There are 15 residues in the CDR3. The V end lost 5 bases, the J end lost 1 base, and 13 bases lay between the germline ends. Germline CDR1 and CDR2: SGHTA and FQGNSA. The CDR3 DNA reads as TGTGCCAGCAGCCAACTGTGGTCCGGCACAGATACGCAGTATTTT. Translating gives CASSQLWSGTDTQYF. Looking up the rest from reference TRBV7-2 and TRBJ2-3 gives the full variable domain: GAGVSQSPSNKVTEKGKDVELRCDPISGHTALYWYRQSLGQGLEFLIYFQGNSAPDKSGLPSDRFSAERTGGSVSTLTIQRTQQEDSAVYLCASSQLWSGTDTQYFGPGTRLTVL.

The V gene is TRBV6-6, the J gene TRBJ1-5, with D uncertain. V lost 5 bases to trimming and J lost 4 bases, with 12 bases between them. Germline lookup yields CDR1 MNHNY and CDR2 SVGAGI (reference sequence). The CDR3 runs to 14 residues. The CDR3 sequence: CASSLAGGNQPQHF. The CDR3 bases are TGTGCCAGCAGTCTGGCAGGAGGTAATCAGCCCCAGCATTTT.

The chain carries TRBV7-9 and TRBJ1-2; 9 bases match TRBD1. The germline gives CDR1 SEHNR, CDR2 FQNEAQ (reference sequence). V lost 5 bases, J lost 2 bases, and 6 bases stayed unmatched. CDR3 length equals 15 residues. CDR3 DNA sequence: TGTGCCAGCAGCCTACCGGGACAGGGAAACTATGGCTACACCTTC. Protein sequence: CASSLPGQGNYGYTF.

This clone was seen only once. The chain combines TRBV10-1 with TRBJ2-1, with a possible D match to TRBD2 (5 bases). The germline gives CDR1 WNHNN, CDR2 SYGVQD (reference sequence). V dropped 2 bases and J dropped 0 bases, with 8 bases sitting between them. There are 15 residues in the CDR3. This chain's CDR3 is CASSESGSSYNEQFF. The CDR3 DNA reads TGCGCCAGCAGTGAGAGTGGGAGCTCCTACAATGAGCAGTTCTTC.